This record looks at one T cell receptor beta chain sequence and its context. Its antigen is currently unknown. The sample comes from a study of long-term antiretroviral therapy in people with HIV. Notes on the study in general: Whichever time point was examined, clones expanded before ART dominated the repertoire.

Trimming stripped 4 bases from V and 0 bases from J, with 18 bases between. The CDR3 sequence is 18 residues long. The germline gives CDR1 LNHDA, CDR2 SQIVND (reference sequence). Survey-level resolution applied to immunoSEQ assay v3.0. Libraries were prepared by immunoSEQ multiplex PCR; TCRdb keeps only in-frame clonotypes and omits some of them. The sample includes about 35,000 clones, 85% to 95% of them seen just once. The clonotype originates from a woman aged 50 to 60 with HIV. The starting material was unsorted PBMCs, obtained 4.1 years after starting antiretroviral therapy. This sequence joins TRBV19 and TRBJ1-4; TRBD1 is a possible D gene (5 bases). The CDR3 loop reads CASSNGPGDRATNEKLFF. The CDR3 region has the DNA TGTGCCAGTAGTAATGGGCCCGGTGACAGAGCAACTAATGAAAAACTGTTTTTT.